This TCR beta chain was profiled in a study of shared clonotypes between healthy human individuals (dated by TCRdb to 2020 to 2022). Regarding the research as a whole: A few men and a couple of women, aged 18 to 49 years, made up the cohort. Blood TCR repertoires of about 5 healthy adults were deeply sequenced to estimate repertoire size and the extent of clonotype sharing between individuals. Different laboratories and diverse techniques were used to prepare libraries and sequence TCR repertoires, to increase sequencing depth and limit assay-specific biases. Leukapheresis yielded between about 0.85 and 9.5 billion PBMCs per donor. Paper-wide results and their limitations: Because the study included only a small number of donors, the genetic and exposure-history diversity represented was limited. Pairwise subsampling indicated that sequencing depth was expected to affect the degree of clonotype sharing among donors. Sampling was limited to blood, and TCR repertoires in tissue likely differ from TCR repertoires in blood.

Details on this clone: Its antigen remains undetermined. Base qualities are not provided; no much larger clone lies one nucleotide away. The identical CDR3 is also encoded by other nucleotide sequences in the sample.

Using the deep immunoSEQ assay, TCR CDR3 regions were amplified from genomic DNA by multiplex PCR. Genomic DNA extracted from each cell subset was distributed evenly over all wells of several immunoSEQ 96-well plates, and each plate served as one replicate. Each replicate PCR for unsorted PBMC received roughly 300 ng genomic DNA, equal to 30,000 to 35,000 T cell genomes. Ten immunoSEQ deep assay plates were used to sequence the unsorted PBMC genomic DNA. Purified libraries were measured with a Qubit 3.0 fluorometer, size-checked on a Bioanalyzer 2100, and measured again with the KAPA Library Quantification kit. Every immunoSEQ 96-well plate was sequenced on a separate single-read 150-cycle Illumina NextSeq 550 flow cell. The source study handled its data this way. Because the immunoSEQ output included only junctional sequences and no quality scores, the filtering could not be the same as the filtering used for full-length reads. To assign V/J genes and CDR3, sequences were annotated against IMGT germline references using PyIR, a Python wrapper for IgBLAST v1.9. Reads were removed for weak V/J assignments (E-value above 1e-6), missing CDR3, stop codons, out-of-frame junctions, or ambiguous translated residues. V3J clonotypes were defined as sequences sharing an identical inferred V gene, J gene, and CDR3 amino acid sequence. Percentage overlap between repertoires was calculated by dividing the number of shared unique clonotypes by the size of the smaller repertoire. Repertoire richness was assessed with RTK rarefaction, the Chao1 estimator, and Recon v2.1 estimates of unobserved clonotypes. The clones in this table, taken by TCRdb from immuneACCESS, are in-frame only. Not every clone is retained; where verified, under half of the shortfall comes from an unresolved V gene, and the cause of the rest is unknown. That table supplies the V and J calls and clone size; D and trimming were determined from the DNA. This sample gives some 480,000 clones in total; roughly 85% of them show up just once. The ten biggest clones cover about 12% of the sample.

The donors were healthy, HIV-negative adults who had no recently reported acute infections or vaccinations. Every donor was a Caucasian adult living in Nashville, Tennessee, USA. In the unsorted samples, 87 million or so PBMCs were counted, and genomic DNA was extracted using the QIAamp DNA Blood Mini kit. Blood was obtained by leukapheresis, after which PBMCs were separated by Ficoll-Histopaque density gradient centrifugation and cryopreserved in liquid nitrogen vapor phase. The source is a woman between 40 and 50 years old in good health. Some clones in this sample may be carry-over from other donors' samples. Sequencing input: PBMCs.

The bases are TGTGCCAGCAGTTCCTACCTAGCGGGAGGCTACAATGAGCAGTTCTTC. This encodes CASSSYLAGGYNEQFF. This chain is built from TRBV27 and TRBJ2-1; 11 bases in between match TRBD2. Inclusive of the bounding cysteine and phenylalanine, the CDR3 is 16 residues long. Just the 48-base CDR3 DNA is kept, in frame starting at base 1. The germline V gene (reference sequence) sets CDR1 to MNHEY and CDR2 to SMNVEV. V and J are trimmed by 4 bases and 3 bases, and the gene matches miss 5 bases of the junction.